The 32 T cell receptor beta chains in this list originate from one sample, sequenced in a study of vaccination and CD4 T cells after COVID-19. For these TCRs, the target antigens are not known. Sequence data for DNA of cultured CD4+ T cells were generated by the Oncomine TCR Beta short-read assay. MiXCR was run by TCRdb on the PCR reads, yielding one entry per CDR3 protein. The sample holds thousands of distinct CDR3 sequences, 50% to 65% seen once. As for treatment: approximately 9-day PBMC culture with coronavirus spike peptide pools or control peptides (ViraFEST assay). Researchers collected the unexposed donor's CD4+ T cells before the COVID-19 pandemic (2011-2018). What was sequenced was CD4+ T cells from blood, cultured in vitro. Receptors originate from a human donor in good health.

The rearrangement joins TRBV19 to TRBJ2-7; the match to TRBD1 covers 8 bases. Germline CDR1 LNHDA, CDR2 SQIVND (reference sequence). With 5 bases clipped from V and 0 bases from J, the junction kept 9 bases outside the gene matches. The CDR3 totals 16 residues. The CDR3 spells CASSRGQGGASYEQYF. The DNA of the CDR3 is TGTGCCAGTAGTCGAGGACAGGGTGGCGCCTCCTACGAGCAGTACTTC.

This clonotype was recorded once. This CDR3 reads CSARDTQITNTGELFF. CDR3 nucleotides: TGCAGTGCTAGAGATACCCAAATAACGAACACCGGGGAGCTGTTTTTT. The J gene is TRBJ2-2, the V gene TRBV20-1; D unclear. Germline assignment: CDR1 DFQATT and CDR2 SNEGSKA (reference sequence). The CDR3 runs to 16 residues. The V end was cut by 0 bases, the J end by 0 bases, with 11 bases between.

This chain connects TRBV20-1 to TRBJ2-7; D gene ambiguous. This CDR3 comprises 11 residues. Germline CDR1 is DFQATT and CDR2 is SNEGSKA (reference sequence). Trimming left V 3 bases short and J 6 bases short, with 9 bases between. In nucleotides, the CDR3 is TGCAGTGCTAGTACAGAACGCGAGCAGTACTTC. Translating gives CSASTEREQYF.

The V gene is TRBV7-2, the J gene TRBJ2-7; 9 bases align to TRBD1. The CDR3 consists of 16 residues. After removal of 4 bases from V and 5 bases from J, the junction contained 12 bases not matched to a gene. Per the germline V gene, CDR1 is SGHTA and CDR2 is FQGNSA. The CDR3 spells CASSSMLGQGGNEQYF. The CDR3 DNA reads TGTGCCAGCAGCTCGATGCTGGGACAGGGAGGGAACGAGCAGTACTTC.

This clonotype has only a few counts. The rearrangement joins TRBV6-2 or TRBV6-3 to TRBJ1-5, with 7 bases fitting TRBD1. J lost 7 bases, V lost 5 bases, and 5 bases had no gene match. This CDR3 region has 13 residues. Germline values: CDR1 MNHEY, CDR2 SVGEGT. CDR3 in amino acids: CASSLTGHQPQHF. CDR3 coding DNA: TGTGCCAGCAGTCTGACAGGGCACCAGCCCCAGCATTTT.

The J gene is TRBJ1-6, the V gene TRBV20-1; 10 positions match TRBD1. Germline assignment: CDR1 DFQATT and CDR2 SNEGSKA (reference sequence). The CDR3 is 14 residues long. With V trimmed by 6 bases and J by 10 bases, 9 bases remained unmatched. For the CDR3, the DNA is TGCAGTGCCAGTGCCGGGACAGGGGTCTCACCCCTCCACTTT. Amino acid sequence: CSASAGTGVSPLHF.

The chain couples TRBV6-5 to TRBJ1-1; D possibly corresponds to TRBD1 (5 bases). The CDR3 extends over 16 amino acids. V was clipped by 4 bases and J by 4 bases, with 19 bases between them. The V gene's germline CDR1 is MNHEY and CDR2 SVGAGI. The CDR3 here is CASSSNLPFRGTEAFF. The CDR3 DNA is TGTGCCAGCAGTTCTAACCTCCCTTTTAGGGGCACTGAAGCTTTCTTT.

The chain combines TRBV7-8 with TRBJ1-6; D is perhaps TRBD1 (5 bases). Trimming removed 5 bases from V and 9 bases from J, with 20 bases in between. The germline V gene has CDR1 SGHVS and CDR2 FQNEAQ. This CDR3 spans 16 amino acids. CDR3 nucleotide sequence: TGTGCCAGCAGCATTATAGCGGCAGGGAAGGGTTCACCCCTCCACTTT. Translated, it gives CASSIIAAGKGSPLHF.

The CDR3 loop reads CSATRLENNQPQHF. The CDR3 DNA follows: TGCAGTGCTACCAGACTGGAAAACAATCAGCCCCAGCATTTT. The J gene is TRBJ1-5, the V gene TRBV20-1; D not certain. This CDR3 has 14 residues. Trimming shortened V by 4 bases and J by 3 bases, and 13 bases separated the two germline ends. Germline assignment: CDR1 DFQATT and CDR2 SNEGSKA (reference sequence).

The rearrangement joins TRBV6-1 to TRBJ1-2; D gene uncertain. The CDR3 is 14 amino acids. Per germline, CDR1 MNHNS and CDR2 SASEGT. The V end was cut by 6 bases, the J end by 4 bases, with 15 bases between. Here the CDR3 reads CASRAPQRSYGYTF. CDR3 bases: TGTGCCAGCAGGGCGCCACAAAGAAGCTATGGCTACACCTTC.

This clonotype was picked up a small number of times. V and J are TRBV6-1 and TRBJ1-1; tentative D call: TRBD1 (6 bases). The CDR3 has 15 residues. Trimming took 3 bases from V and 5 from J, leaving 16 bases between them. The germline CDR1 and CDR2 sequences are MNHNS and SASEGT. The CDR3 region has the DNA TGTGCCAGCAGTGAGGGGGGGCGAGGCGGAACTGAAGCTTTCTTT. It specifies CASSEGGRGGTEAFF.

The chain is built from TRBV20-1 and TRBJ2-7; D tentatively fits TRBD1 or TRBD2 (5 bases each). Trimming left V 4 bases short and J 3 bases short, with 19 bases between. Germline values: CDR1 DFQATT, CDR2 SNEGSKA (reference sequence). This CDR3 comprises 15 residues. CDR3 amino acids: CSATPNPGTHYEQYF. CDR3 sequence (DNA): TGCAGTGCTACCCCGAACCCCGGGACCCACTACGAGCAGTACTTC.

The J gene is TRBJ2-3, the V gene TRBV7-7; 14 bases align to TRBD2. In germline, CDR1 is SSHAT, CDR2 FNYEAQ (reference sequence). J was trimmed by 4 bases and V by 5 bases; bases with no gene match: 2. The CDR3 has 15 residues. The CDR3 spells CASSMGLAGADTQYF. The DNA of the CDR3 is TGTGCCAGCAGCATGGGACTAGCGGGAGCAGATACGCAGTATTTT.

CDR3 sequence: CASSDRGLLGNTIYF. The DNA of the CDR3 is TGTGCCAGCAGCGACAGGGGGCTGTTAGGAAACACCATATATTTT. The genes are TRBV27 and TRBJ1-3; TRBD1 matches at 10 bases. Per the germline V gene, CDR1 is MNHEY and CDR2 is SMNVEV (reference sequence). The CDR3 has 15 residues. With V trimmed by 6 bases and J by 4 bases, 6 bases remained unmatched.

This clonotype appeared a few times. The chain couples TRBV20-1 to TRBJ2-7; no firm D call. The V and J ends lost 1 base and 7 bases respectively, with 20 bases between them. Germline V gives CDR1 DFQATT, CDR2 SNEGSKA (reference sequence). The CDR3 is made up of 15 amino acids. The CDR3 DNA reads as TGCAGTGCTAGAGGGGGTACCTTACCATCGCGGGAGCAGTACTTC. Translating it yields CSARGGTLPSREQYF.

The chain links TRBV15 to TRBJ2-7, with 10 bases matching TRBD2. The J segment lost 1 base and the V segment lost 1 base, leaving 4 bases of the junction unmatched. The CDR3 length is 16 residues. The germline V gene has CDR1 LNHNV and CDR2 YYDKDF (reference sequence). The CDR3 sequence: CATSRVKLAGSYEQYF. The CDR3 coding sequence is TGTGCCACCAGCAGAGTCAAACTAGCGGGGTCCTACGAGCAGTACTTC.

This clonotype came up a few times. The J gene is TRBJ2-1, the V gene TRBV20-1; 8 bases agree with TRBD2. The CDR3 has 17 amino acids. The trim removed 0 bases at V and 6 bases at J, leaving 13 bases unmatched. CDR1 is DFQATT, CDR2 SNEGSKA, per germline (reference sequence). CDR3 residues: CSARDRLAGGRINEQFF. The CDR3 coding sequence is TGCAGTGCTAGAGACCGACTGGCGGGGGGCCGAATCAATGAGCAGTTCTTC.

This chain connects TRBV6-5 to TRBJ1-2, with D perhaps matching TRBD1 (5 bases). This CDR3 has 17 amino acids. Germline V CDR1 and CDR2: MNHEY, SVGAGI. Trimming removed 2 bases at V and 2 bases at J, with 18 bases between. This CDR3 reads CASSYDAQDLINYGYTF. The DNA for the CDR3 is TGTGCCAGCAGTTACGACGCACAGGACCTTATCAACTATGGCTACACCTTC.

This clonotype was counted between two and nine times. The V gene is TRBV5-4, the J gene TRBJ2-5; 8 nucleotides line up with TRBD1. This CDR3 has 13 residues. The V segment lost 3 bases and the J segment 5 bases; nucleotides outside the gene matches: 3. The germline CDR1 and CDR2 sequences are SGHNT and YYREEE (reference sequence). CDR3 coding DNA: TGTGCCAGCAGCTCAGGGGGCGTGGAGACCCAGTACTTC. Its protein product is CASSSGGVETQYF.

V usage is TRBV6-5 and J usage is TRBJ1-3; D is unclear. Trimming removed 2 bases from V and 0 bases from J, with 8 bases in between. The germline gives CDR1 MNHEY, CDR2 SVGAGI. There are 15 residues in the CDR3. This CDR3 reads CASSYEAVSGNTIYF. The CDR3 nucleotides read TGTGCCAGCAGTTACGAGGCCGTCTCTGGAAACACCATATATTTT.

The chain is built from TRBV20-1 and TRBJ1-1, with 10 bases lining up with TRBD1. In germline, CDR1 is DFQATT, CDR2 SNEGSKA (reference sequence). The CDR3 extends over 19 amino acids. Trimming at V came to 2 bases and at J to 0 bases, leaving 15 bases not matched to a gene. This CDR3 reads CSARPIYLADRGMNTEAFF. In DNA, the CDR3 is TGCAGTGCTAGACCCATTTATCTTGCGGACAGGGGGATGAACACTGAAGCTTTCTTT.

As for this clonotype: One junction end does not reproduce the germline sequence, and a read error may be involved. The rearrangement joins TRBV5-1 to TRBJ1-1; TRBD1 matches at 9 bases. Germline V gene lookup returns CDR1 SGHRS and CDR2 YFSETQ. The CDR3 spans 16 residues. CDR3: CASSQVPGQGNTEAFF. The CDR3 bases are TGTGCCAGCAGCCAAGTCCCGGGACAGGGAAACACTGAAGCTTTCTTT.

The V gene is TRBV19, the J gene TRBJ1-5; the D gene is possibly TRBD1 (6 bases). The CDR3 has 17 residues. Trimming took 6 bases from V and 0 from J, leaving 18 bases between them. The V gene's germline CDR1 is LNHDA and CDR2 SQIVND (reference sequence). The CDR3 spells CASSPGGRGRSNQPQHF. As DNA, the CDR3 is TGTGCCAGTAGCCCCGGGGGCAGGGGACGTAGCAATCAGCCCCAGCATTTT.

V is TRBV5-1 and J is TRBJ1-1, with a tentative D call TRBD1 (5 bases). V was trimmed by 4 bases and J by 1 base, leaving 11 bases between them. Germline assignment: CDR1 SGHRS and CDR2 YFSETQ. The CDR3 is made up of 14 amino acids. The CDR3 sequence: CASSRGSGNTEAFF. In nucleotides, the CDR3 is TGCGCCAGCAGCCGGGGGTCAGGGAACACTGAAGCTTTCTTT.

This chain connects TRBV2 to TRBJ1-1, with a tentative D call TRBD1 (5 bases). V was shortened by 4 bases and J by 3 bases, with 15 bases between the two germline ends. Germline CDR1 is SNHLY and CDR2 is FYNNEI. This CDR3 is built from 15 residues. The CDR3 region is CASSGFGQGDTEAFF. The DNA of the CDR3 is TGTGCCAGCAGTGGGTTTGGCCAGGGAGACACTGAAGCTTTCTTT.

The chain employs TRBV6-5 and TRBJ1-1; unclear D gene. The CDR3 extends over 15 amino acids. Germline lookup yields CDR1 MNHEY and CDR2 SVGAGI. The V and J ends lost 3 bases and 2 bases respectively, with 13 bases between them. CDR3 sequence: CASSYRFDTNTEAFF. The CDR3 nucleotides read TGTGCCAGCAGTTATAGGTTTGACACTAACACTGAAGCTTTCTTT.

The rearrangement joins TRBV11-2 to TRBJ1-2, with D perhaps matching TRBD1 (5 bases). The V end was cut by 0 bases, the J end by 2 bases, with 7 bases between. The CDR3 has 14 residues. The germline CDR1 and CDR2 sequences are SGHAT and FQNNGV. Here the CDR3 DNA reads TGTGCCAGCAGCTTAGACAGGGCAAACTATGGCTACACCTTC. Protein sequence: CASSLDRANYGYTF. The entire variable domain, with the rest obtained from reference TRBV11-2 and TRBJ1-2, is as follows: EAGVAQSPRYKIIEKRQSVAFWCNPISGHATLYWYQQILGQGPKLLIQFQNNGVVDDSQLPKDRFSAERLKGVDSTLKIQPAKLEDSAVYLCASSLDRANYGYTFGSGTRLTVV.

The V call is TRBV25-1, the J call TRBJ1-2; 8 positions match TRBD1. The CDR3 consists of 14 residues. V dropped 6 bases and J dropped 8; count of bases not matched to a gene: 11. The germline gives CDR1 MGHDK, CDR2 SYGVNS. CDR3 amino acids: CASRLTGTGGGYTF. CDR3 bases: TGTGCCAGCAGATTGACCGGGACAGGAGGGGGCTACACCTTC.

This clonotype was recorded once. The chain couples TRBV6-1 to TRBJ2-1; the D gene is possibly TRBD2 (6 bases). From germline, CDR1 is MNHNS and CDR2 SASEGT. CDR3 size: 14 residues. V lost 10 bases, J lost 0 bases, and 13 bases lay in between. The CDR3 here is CAMGGGRSYNEQFF. The CDR3 coding sequence is TGTGCCATGGGGGGAGGACGCTCCTACAATGAGCAGTTCTTC.

In its sample, this clonotype was seen a few times. J is TRBJ1-6 and V is TRBV27; 9 nucleotides agree with TRBD1. V lost 3 bases, J lost 10 bases, and 7 bases stayed unmatched. Per the germline V gene, CDR1 is MNHEY and CDR2 is SMNVEV (reference sequence). CDR3 length: 15 residues. The CDR3 region has the DNA TGTGCCAGCAGTTTCCGCACAGGGGGCGAGTCACCCCTCCACTTT. The encoded protein is CASSFRTGGESPLHF.

The rearrangement joins TRBV11-3 to TRBJ1-1; D is perhaps TRBD1 (5 bases). CDR3 length equals 19 residues. Trimming cost V 0 bases and J 4 bases, with 24 bases left between them. Germline V gives CDR1 SGHNT, CDR2 YENEEA. CDR3 residues: CASSLEFYFAGTPSTEAFF. CDR3 nucleotides: TGTGCCAGCAGCTTAGAGTTCTACTTCGCCGGGACCCCGAGCACTGAAGCTTTCTTT.

The V gene is TRBV2, the J gene TRBJ1-2, with D perhaps TRBD1 (6 bases). The CDR3 loop spans 12 amino acids. Germline values: CDR1 SNHLY, CDR2 FYNNEI. V was pared by 9 bases and J by 4 bases, with 12 bases between. CDR3 in amino acids: CASDPDSYGYTF. The CDR3 DNA reads TGTGCCAGTGACCCGGACAGCTATGGCTACACCTTC.